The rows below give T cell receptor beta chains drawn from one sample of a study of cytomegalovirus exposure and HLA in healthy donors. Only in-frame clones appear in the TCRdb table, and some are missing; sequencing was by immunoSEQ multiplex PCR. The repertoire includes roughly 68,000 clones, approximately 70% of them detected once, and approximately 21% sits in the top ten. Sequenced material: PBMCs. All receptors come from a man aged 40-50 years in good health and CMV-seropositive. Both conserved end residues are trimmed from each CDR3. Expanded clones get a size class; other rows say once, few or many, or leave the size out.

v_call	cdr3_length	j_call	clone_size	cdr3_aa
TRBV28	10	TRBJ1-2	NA	ASSSPGYGYT
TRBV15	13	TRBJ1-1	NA	ATSRWTGGRTEAF
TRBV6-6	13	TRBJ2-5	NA	ASSPGGGGTETQY
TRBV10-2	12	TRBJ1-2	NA	ASSPRGSNYGYT
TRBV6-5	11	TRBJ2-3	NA	ASSSGYTDTQY
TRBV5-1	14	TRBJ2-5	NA	ASSLQAGGSQETQY
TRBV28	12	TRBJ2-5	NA	ASSATGSLETQY
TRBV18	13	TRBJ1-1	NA	ASSPIQGKDTEAF
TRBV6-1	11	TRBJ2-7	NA	ASSAGLAGEQY
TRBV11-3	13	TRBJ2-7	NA	ASSHRQRTAYEQY
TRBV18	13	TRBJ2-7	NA	ASSPSGGVSYEQY
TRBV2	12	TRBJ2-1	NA	ASRARLFGNEQF
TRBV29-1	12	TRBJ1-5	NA	SAILRAVNQPQH
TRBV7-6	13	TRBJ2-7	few	ASSYSTSGVDEQY
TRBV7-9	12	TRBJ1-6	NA	ASSQQGQDSPLH
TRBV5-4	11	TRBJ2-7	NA	ASSFSQDYEQY
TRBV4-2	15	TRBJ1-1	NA	ASSIRYKGTVNTEAF
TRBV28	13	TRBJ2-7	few	ASNRRGLSFYEQY
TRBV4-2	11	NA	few	ASSQDPGFEQY
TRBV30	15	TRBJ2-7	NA	AWSVRATGLSSYEQY
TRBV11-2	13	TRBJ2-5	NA	ASSRLAGTKETQY
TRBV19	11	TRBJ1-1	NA	ASSIVWNTEAF
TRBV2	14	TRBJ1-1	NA	ASSETRGAMNTEAF
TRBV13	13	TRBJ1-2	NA	ASSLGQGGDYGYT
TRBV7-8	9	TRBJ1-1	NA	ASSLVREAF
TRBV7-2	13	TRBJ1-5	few	ASSLEREGYQPQH
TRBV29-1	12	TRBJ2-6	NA	SVSMGQGAYVLT
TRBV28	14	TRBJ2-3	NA	ASSSPLPPEVRTQY
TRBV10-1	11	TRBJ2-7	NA	ASSEVGAYEQY
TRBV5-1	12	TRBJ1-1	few	ASSLEVPGTEAF
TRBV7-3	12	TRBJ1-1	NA	ASSSQGGITEAF
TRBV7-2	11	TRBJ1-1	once	ASSQAELHEAF
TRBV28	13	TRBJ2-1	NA	ASRGWGLGSNEQF
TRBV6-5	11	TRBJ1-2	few	ASSSQGANGYT
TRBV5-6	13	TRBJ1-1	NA	ASSWPGQGNTEAF
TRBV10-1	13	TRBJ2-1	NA	ASSAEGAVYNEQF
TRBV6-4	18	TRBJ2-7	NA	ASSDSTPSETENFLGEQY
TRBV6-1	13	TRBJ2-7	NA	ASSEGQWSSYEQY
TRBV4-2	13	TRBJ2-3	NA	ASSQEARGTDTQY
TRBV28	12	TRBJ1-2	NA	ASTGGADYYGYT
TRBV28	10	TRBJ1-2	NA	ASLSTNYGYT
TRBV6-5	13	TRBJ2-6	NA	ASSYSLAGANVLT
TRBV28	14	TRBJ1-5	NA	ASSLLGGVNDQPQH
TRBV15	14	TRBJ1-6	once	ATSRGDRVYNSPLH
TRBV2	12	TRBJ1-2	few	ASSVDLFNYGYT
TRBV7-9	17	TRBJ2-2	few	ASSPTFGGTGALHGELF
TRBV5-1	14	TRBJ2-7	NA	ASSPWTGGTPYEQY
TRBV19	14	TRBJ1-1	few	ASRVGKIGENTEAF
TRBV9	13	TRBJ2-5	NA	ASSQNAGGPETQY